The 9 T cell receptor beta chains reported below all come from one sample, sequenced in a study of T cell responses to AZD1222 COVID-19 vaccine. Assay used: immunoSEQ multiplex PCR; TCRdb lists only in-frame clones, some missing. The table lists 85,000 to 120,000 clones, roughly 86% of them singletons. The source material was peripheral blood, sampled on day 0 of AZD1222 vaccination. These receptor sequences come from an adult in good health.

The CDR3 bases are TGCGCCAGCAGCCAAGAGCCAACGGGACAGGGGAATGAAAAACTGTTTTTT. It yields the protein CASSQEPTGQGNEKLFF. The chain uses TRBV4-3 and TRBJ1-4, with 10 nucleotides matching TRBD1. There are 17 residues in the CDR3. With 0 bases clipped from V and 5 bases from J, the junction kept 6 bases outside the gene matches. CDR1 is LGHNA and CDR2 is YSLEER in the germline V gene.

The rearrangement links TRBV5-5 to TRBJ1-1; TRBD1 is a possible D gene (5 bases). This CDR3 region has 16 residues. Germline V gene sequence: CDR1 SGHKS, CDR2 YYEKEE (reference sequence). The V end was cut by 4 bases, the J end by 0 bases, with 16 bases between. The DNA for the CDR3 is TGTGCCAGCAGCCCCGGGACTCGAGAAATGAACACTGAAGCTTTCTTT. Encoded protein: CASSPGTREMNTEAFF. Complete variable domain (other parts from reference TRBV5-5 and TRBJ1-1): DAGVTQSPTHLIKTRGQQVTLRCSPISGHKSVSWYQQVLGQGPQFIFQYYEKEERGRGNFPDRFSARQFPNYSSELNVNALLLGDSALYLCASSPGTREMNTEAFFGQGTRLTVV.

The chain has TRBV6-2 or TRBV6-3 and TRBJ1-2; 8 nucleotides line up with TRBD1. Germline V gene sequence: CDR1 MNHEY, CDR2 SVGEGT. J gave up 7 bases and V 2 bases, and 9 bases lay outside the gene matches. There are 15 residues in the CDR3. The CDR3 nucleotides read TGTGCCAGCAGTTACATCGTCCAGGGGGCAGGTGGCTACACCTTC. Its protein product is CASSYIVQGAGGYTF.

This clone is deemed medium-sized. This chain joins TRBV27 and TRBJ2-1, with TRBD2 matching 10 bases. After removal of 6 bases from V and 9 bases from J, the junction contained 11 bases not matched to a gene. The CDR3 is made up of 15 amino acids. Germline CDR1 and CDR2: MNHEY and SMNVEV (reference sequence). CDR3 in amino acids: CASSPAASGSREQFF. The CDR3 nucleotides read TGTGCCAGCAGCCCTGCTGCTAGCGGGAGTCGTGAGCAGTTCTTC.

This chain uses TRBV27 with TRBJ2-3; 8 nucleotides agree with TRBD1. CDR3 length: 17 residues. V lost 6 bases, J lost 2 bases, and 13 bases stayed unmatched. Per germline, CDR1 MNHEY and CDR2 SMNVEV (reference sequence). In nucleotides, the CDR3 is TGTGCCAGCAGAGCAAAGGACAGGGATCCGCTCACAGATACGCAGTATTTT. Translation gives CASRAKDRDPLTDTQYF.

The V and J genes are TRBV28 and TRBJ1-5; D is uncertain. The germline V and J ends were trimmed by 7 bases and 5 bases, with 18 bases remaining between them. Germline assignment: CDR1 MDHEN and CDR2 SYDVKM. CDR3 length equals 15 residues. The CDR3 here is CASTSLAGRYQPQHF. As DNA, the CDR3 is TGTGCCAGCACCTCGCTTGCGGGGAGATATCAGCCCCAGCATTTT.

The chain couples TRBV10-3 to TRBJ1-2; no clear D. Germline V gives CDR1 ENHRY, CDR2 SYGVKD. V was shortened by 3 bases and J by 2 bases, with 10 bases between the two germline ends. CDR3 size: 14 residues. CDR3 amino acids: CAISDEERNYGYTF. Here the CDR3 DNA reads TGTGCCATCAGTGATGAGGAGAGGAACTATGGCTACACCTTC.

This clone was observed a handful of times. The chain joins TRBV7-8 to TRBJ2-3; the match to TRBD2 covers 7 bases. V was pared by 1 base and J by 4 bases, with 11 bases of the junction left unmatched. CDR3 size: 17 residues. Germline assignment: CDR1 SGHVS and CDR2 FQNEAQ. CDR3 protein: CASSLDAAGANPDTQYF. In nucleotides, the CDR3 is TGTGCCAGCAGCTTAGACGCGGCGGGAGCTAACCCAGATACGCAGTATTTT.

Of note for this clone: Other DNA sequences in this sample translate to the same CDR3. The chain is built from TRBV9 and TRBJ1-3, with 7 bases aligning to TRBD1. The germline V gene has CDR1 SGDLS and CDR2 YYNGEE. This CDR3 has 16 amino acids. V lost 4 bases, J lost 0 bases, and 7 bases stayed unmatched. The CDR3 here is CASSPRQGSSGNTIYF. As DNA, the CDR3 is TGTGCCAGCAGCCCCCGACAGGGAAGCTCTGGAAACACCATATATTTT.